Sequencing of this T cell receptor (beta chain) was carried out in a study of T cells after yellow fever vaccination. The CDR3 is 12 residues long. The V end was cut by 3 bases, the J end by 11 bases, with 13 bases between. Germline lookup yields CDR1 MDHEN and CDR2 SYDVKM. Whole-study results and caveats: Weaker overall, the secondary response nonetheless peaked faster (day 5 versus 15). In post-booster samples, most primary-vaccination clones reappeared (roughly 96% CD4, 88% CD8). The presence of abundant clonotypes contaminating from the bulk population was possible in FACS-sorted repertoires.

This clonotype has a handful of counts. Its antigen is as yet unknown. From the 5' RACE reads, TCRdb called clonotypes with MiXCR, one entry per CDR3 protein. The sample records a few hundred thousand distinct CDR3 sequences, approximately 10% being singletons. The chain links TRBV28 to TRBJ1-1; D is unclear. Material: CD4+ T cells sorted from PBMCs, obtained 5 days after the yellow fever booster vaccination. This receptor was identified in a man aged 18 to 30 who received the YFV17D yellow fever vaccine. Here the CDR3 reads CASSFNEGQAFF. The CDR3 DNA is TGTGCCAGCAGTTTCAATGAGGGTCAGGCTTTCTTT.